The 22 T cell receptor beta chains presented below share a single source sample, sequenced in a study of blood T cell repertoires in COVID-19. Sequencing used immunoSEQ multiplex PCR; TCRdb keeps in-frame clones, though not all of them. The sample yields approximately 140,000 clones, approximately 84% seen once. The sequencing input was PBMCs or T cells enriched from blood (not recorded which). The receptors stem from a woman in her 50s with acute COVID-19.

The chain has TRBV7-3 and TRBJ1-1, with D possibly being TRBD1 (6 bases). The CDR3 consists of 15 residues. Germline V gives CDR1 SGHTA, CDR2 FQGTGA. V lost 1 base and J lost 0, with 9 bases in between. The CDR3: CASSLIGQMNTEAFF. CDR3 in DNA: TGTGCCAGCAGCTTAATCGGACAGATGAACACTGAAGCTTTCTTT.

The CDR3 sequence: CASSTRPSAGRNTGELFF. The DNA of the CDR3 is TGTGCCAGTAGTACCCGGCCCAGTGCGGGGAGGAACACCGGGGAGCTGTTTTTT. The chain recombines TRBV19 with TRBJ2-2; tentative D call: TRBD2 (6 bases). This CDR3 spans 18 amino acids. The germline gives CDR1 LNHDA, CDR2 SQIVND (reference sequence). Deletions cut 4 bases from V and 1 base from J, with 19 bases between.

The chain has TRBV2 and TRBJ2-2; 11 nucleotides match TRBD2. Germline V gives CDR1 SNHLY, CDR2 FYNNEI. V lost 6 bases and J lost 1; bases outside the gene matches: 4. The length of the CDR3 is 16 residues. CDR3 sequence (DNA): TGTGCCAGCAGAGCCGGGACTAGCGGGAACACCGGGGAGCTGTTTTTT. Translation gives CASRAGTSGNTGELFF.

This clone was seen once. The V call is TRBV9, the J call TRBJ2-7, with 7 bases fitting TRBD1. This CDR3 has 14 amino acids. V lost 4 bases to trimming and J lost 2 bases; unmatched junction nucleotides: 6. Germline V CDR1 and CDR2: SGDLS, YYNGEE. The CDR3 bases are TGTGCCAGCAGCCCAACGACAGGGCCCTACGAGCAGTACTTC. Amino acid sequence: CASSPTTGPYEQYF.

V and J are TRBV7-2 and TRBJ2-2; D ambiguous. Deletions cut 3 bases from V and 5 bases from J, with 4 bases between. CDR1 is SGHTA, CDR2 FQGNSA, per germline. This CDR3 comprises 12 residues. The CDR3 nucleotides read TGTGCCAGCAGCTTCGCGACCGGGGAGCTGTTTTTT. Its translation: CASSFATGELFF.

The chain carries TRBV11-2 and TRBJ2-7; 7 nucleotides match TRBD1. The J segment lost 1 base and the V segment lost 2 bases, leaving 14 bases of the junction unmatched. The CDR3 covers 18 residues. Germline loops: CDR1 SGHAT, CDR2 FQNNGV. CDR3 coding DNA: TGTGCCAGCAGCTTATACGGCAGGGGGTCGGCCCGGTCCTACGAGCAGTACTTC. The encoded protein is CASSLYGRGSARSYEQYF.

The chain joins TRBV20-1 to TRBJ1-2, with a possible D match to TRBD1 (6 bases). CDR1 and CDR2 from the germline V gene are DFQATT and SNEGSKA (reference sequence). The CDR3 sequence is 11 residues long. Trimming removed 6 bases from V and 8 bases from J, with 13 bases in between. CDR3 residues: CSAPGHLGYTF. CDR3 coding DNA: TGCAGTGCCCCGGGACACTTGGGCTACACCTTC.

The chain uses TRBV7-3 and TRBJ2-3; TRBD1 might be the D (6 bases). CDR1 and CDR2 (germline): SGHTA, FQGTGA. The ends were cut back, 4 bases at V and 0 bases at J, with 8 bases in the middle. The CDR3 runs to 14 residues. CDR3 DNA: TGTGCCAGCAGCTCAGGACAGAGCACAGATACGCAGTATTTT. Translated, it gives CASSSGQSTDTQYF.

The rearrangement joins TRBV30 to TRBJ1-1; 8 bases are a match to TRBD1. Germline assignment: CDR1 GTSNPN and CDR2 SVGIG (reference sequence). This CDR3 contains 15 residues. V lost 1 base to trimming and J lost 1 base; unmatched junction nucleotides: 5. CDR3 sequence reads: CAWSAGTGANTEAFF. CDR3 nucleotides: TGTGCCTGGAGTGCCGGGACAGGAGCGAACACTGAAGCTTTCTTT.

The chain is built from TRBV7-2 and TRBJ2-2; possibly TRBD2 for D (6 bases). The V gene lost 4 bases and the J gene lost 6 bases, with 21 bases spanning the gap. Germline assignment: CDR1 SGHTA and CDR2 FQGNSA. The CDR3 extends over 17 amino acids. The CDR3 DNA is TGTGCCAGCAGCTCAGGATCCGCGGGAATGAGGGCCGGGGAGCTGTTTTTT. Protein sequence: CASSSGSAGMRAGELFF.

The genes are TRBV29-1 and TRBJ1-2, with 8 bases matching TRBD1. The length of the CDR3 is 13 residues. From germline, CDR1 is SQVTM and CDR2 ANQGSEA. The J segment lost 5 bases and the V segment lost 7 bases, leaving 9 bases of the junction unmatched. The CDR3 sequence: CSDRRGPRYGYTF. Here the CDR3 DNA reads TGCAGCGATCGCAGGGGGCCTCGGTATGGCTACACCTTC.

Only a few counts were recorded for this clone. The V call is TRBV7-8, the J call TRBJ2-7, with D unresolved. The CDR3 is made up of 14 amino acids. CDR1 and CDR2 (germline): SGHVS, FQNEAQ. V was clipped by 1 base and J by 1 base, with 8 bases between them. DNA of the CDR3: TGTGCCAGCAGCTTAGTAGCTGGGTCCTACGAGCAGTACTTC. Residues: CASSLVAGSYEQYF.

The V gene is TRBV9, the J gene TRBJ1-2, with D hard to call. Trimming took 4 bases from V and 8 from J, leaving 15 bases between them. This CDR3 spans 13 amino acids. Germline loops: CDR1 SGDLS, CDR2 YYNGEE. Here the CDR3 DNA reads TGTGCCAGCAGCCCAGACATACCCTCAGGCTACACCTTC. This codes for CASSPDIPSGYTF.

This chain uses TRBV27 with TRBJ1-5, with D perhaps matching TRBD1 (6 bases). This CDR3 is built from 14 residues. Germline-derived CDR1 and CDR2 are MNHEY and SMNVEV (reference sequence). V dropped 4 bases and J dropped 6 bases, with 13 bases sitting between them. The CDR3, as DNA: TGTGCCAGCAGTTATGGGAGGGGGGGTCAGCCCCAGCATTTT. Protein sequence: CASSYGRGGQPQHF.

As to this clone: The junction shows a germline mismatch at one end, possibly a read error. The J gene is TRBJ1-4, the V gene TRBV5-1; no firm D call. Germline-derived CDR1 and CDR2 are SGHRS and YFSETQ. This CDR3 has 15 residues. CDR3 amino acids: CASSLARSRLEKLFF. In nucleotides, the CDR3 is TGCGCCAGCAGTTTGGCGAGGAGCCGGCTTGAAAAACTGTTTTTT. The variable domain in full, completed from reference TRBV5-1 and TRBJ1-4, reads KAGVTQTPRYLIKTRGQQVTLSCSPISGHRSVSWYQQTPGQGLQFLFEYFSETQRNKGNFPGRFSGRQFSNSRSEMNVSTLELGDSALYLCASSLARSRLEKLFFGSGTQLSVL.

V is TRBV6-5 and J is TRBJ1-1; D uncertain. Germline loops: CDR1 MNHEY, CDR2 SVGAGI. With 5 bases removed from V and 3 bases from J, the gap between germline ends came to 10 bases. The CDR3 contains 13 residues. The CDR3 bases are TGTGCCAGCAGTCCCCAAAGCCACACTGAAGCTTTCTTT. This translates into CASSPQSHTEAFF.

V and J are TRBV30 and TRBJ2-1; 7 bases are shared with TRBD2. Germline trimming cut 0 bases from V and 4 bases from J; bases unmatched to any gene: 12. Germline V lookup: CDR1 GTSNPN, CDR2 SVGIG (reference sequence). This CDR3 has 17 residues. The CDR3 region is CAWSVLPWLAEYNEQFF. Here the CDR3 DNA reads TGTGCCTGGAGTGTTCTCCCGTGGCTAGCGGAATACAATGAGCAGTTCTTC.

This clone was counted once. The chain has TRBV4-2 and TRBJ1-2; tentatively, D is TRBD1 (6 bases). V dropped 5 bases and J dropped 6 bases, with 16 bases sitting between them. Per germline, CDR1 LGHNA and CDR2 YNFKEQ. The CDR3 spans 14 residues. The DNA for the CDR3 is TGTGCCAGCAGCTCCCGAGGGGCAGGGGATGGCTACACCTTC. Translated: CASSSRGAGDGYTF.

This clone was detected once. The chain uses TRBV3-1 (or the pseudogene TRBV3-2) and TRBJ2-3, with 9 positions matching TRBD1. This CDR3 spans 15 amino acids. Trimming took 6 bases from V and 2 from J; bases not matched to a gene: 6. From germline, CDR1 is LGHDT and CDR2 YNNKEL (reference sequence). The CDR3, as DNA: TGTGCCAGCAGGGACAGGGGTGGGCACACAGATACGCAGTATTTT. It translates to CASRDRGGHTDTQYF.

This chain's CDR3 is CASSKRTGSYEQYF. CDR3 in DNA: TGTGCCAGTAGTAAACGGACAGGGTCCTACGAGCAGTACTTC. This chain connects TRBV19 to TRBJ2-7; 8 nucleotides agree with TRBD1. CDR1 LNHDA and CDR2 SQIVND come from the germline V gene (reference sequence). With 4 bases clipped from V and 1 base from J, the junction kept 3 bases outside the gene matches. CDR3 length equals 14 residues.

This clone was counted a single time. The chain employs TRBV2 and TRBJ1-2; 7 nucleotides agree with TRBD1. Germline V gene data show CDR1 as SNHLY and CDR2 as FYNNEI. V was pared by 7 bases and J by 8 bases, with 13 bases of the junction left unmatched. CDR3 length: 14 residues. Here the CDR3 DNA reads TGTGCCAGCAATCCTCAGACAGGGTTAGTGGGCTACACCTTC. Translating gives CASNPQTGLVGYTF.

The rearrangement links TRBV6-5 to TRBJ2-7; TRBD1 matches 7 bases. The CDR3 extends over 12 amino acids. J was trimmed by 6 bases and V by 5 bases; bases with no gene match: 4. CDR1 is MNHEY and CDR2 is SVGAGI in the germline V gene. The CDR3 coding sequence is TGTGCCAGCAGTAGACAGGGTCGCGAGCAGTACTTC. This gives the protein CASSRQGREQYF.